This TCR beta chain emerged from a study of blood T cell repertoires in COVID-19. Study-wide background: The study drew acute and convalescent COVID-19 samples from the United States, Italy and Spain. Sample material is recorded as cDNA or gDNA derived from T cells, B-cell-depleted T cells, or PBMCs.

This CDR3 has 14 amino acids. CDR1 and CDR2 from the germline V gene are MNHNS and SASEGT. V dropped 2 bases and J dropped 2 bases, with 9 bases sitting between them. Under the authors' procedure: Amplification with reference gene primers provided the estimates of nucleated cell counts. Only in-frame clones appear in the TCRdb table, and some are missing; sequencing was by immunoSEQ multiplex PCR. That table furnishes V, J and clone size, whereas the DNA furnished D and trimming. Counted here are roughly 250,000 clones, approximately 86% occurring once; the ten biggest clones make up 5.5% to 8%. This clone was counted many times.

The genes are TRBV6-1 and TRBJ1-2; D might be TRBD1 (5 bases). The clonotype originates from a woman aged 60-70 years with active or convalescent COVID-19. Input material: peripheral blood. Here the CDR3 reads CASSEFPGNYGYTF. In DNA form, the CDR3 reads TGTGCCAGCAGTGAATTTCCAGGGAACTATGGCTACACCTTC.